These 11 T cell receptor beta chains were all obtained from the same sample, sequenced in a study of blood T cell repertoires in COVID-19. TCRdb's table, derived via immunoSEQ multiplex PCR, lists solely in-frame clones and lacks some. The repertoire holds fewer than 200,000 clones, with roughly 85% as singletons. Sequencing was carried out using PBMCs or T cells enriched from blood (not recorded which). Receptors originate from a woman between 45 and 65 years old who had recovered from COVID-19.

The gene calls are TRBV28 and TRBJ1-2, with 7 bases that match TRBD1. The CDR3 is 17 amino acids. Unmatched junction bases numbered 13, after V lost 5 bases and J lost 1 base. CDR1 MDHEN and CDR2 SYDVKM come from the germline V gene. As DNA, the CDR3 is TGTGCCAGCAGTCCCACCGACAGGGTGGGGTATAACTATGGCTACACCTTC. This translates into CASSPTDRVGYNYGYTF.

V gene TRBV4-3 combines with J gene TRBJ1-1, with D uncertain. CDR1 and CDR2 from the germline V gene are LGHNA and YSLEER. There are 13 residues in the CDR3. Trimming removed 0 bases at V and 11 bases at J, with 13 bases between. In DNA form, the CDR3 reads TGCGCCAGCAGCCAAGACCCTAATCAATCGGCTTTCTTT. It is translated as CASSQDPNQSAFF.

This chain links TRBV27 with TRBJ2-5; 10 nucleotides align to TRBD1. V dropped 2 bases and J dropped 5; count of bases not matched to a gene: 8. Germline V gene sequence: CDR1 MNHEY, CDR2 SMNVEV (reference sequence). The CDR3 is 16 amino acids. The CDR3: CASSLSVGTGVETQYF. Here the CDR3 DNA reads TGTGCCAGCAGTTTAAGTGTCGGGACAGGGGTGGAGACCCAGTACTTC.

V usage is TRBV27 and J usage is TRBJ2-5, with 9 bases identical to TRBD2. The ends lost 6 bases at V and 2 bases at J; junction bases unmatched: 7. This CDR3 has 15 amino acids. Per the germline V gene, CDR1 is MNHEY and CDR2 is SMNVEV (reference sequence). The CDR3 reads CASSPTSGLQETQYF. CDR3 nucleotide sequence: TGTGCCAGCAGCCCGACTAGCGGACTACAAGAGACCCAGTACTTC.

The chain links TRBV14 to TRBJ2-7; 7 positions agree with TRBD1. The CDR3 runs to 15 residues. The V segment lost 2 bases and the J segment 0 bases; nucleotides outside the gene matches: 4. Germline V CDR1 and CDR2: SGHDN, FVKESK. DNA of the CDR3: TGTGCCAGCAGCCAAAAGGGACAGCGCTCCTACGAGCAGTACGTC. Translation gives CASSQKGQRSYEQYV.

The chain recombines TRBV5-5 with TRBJ1-5, with a possible D match to TRBD1 (6 bases). Trimming cost V 0 bases and J 7 bases, with 8 bases left between them. The CDR3 length is 13 residues. Germline V gives CDR1 SGHKS, CDR2 YYEKEE (reference sequence). CDR3 sequence: CASSLGGPQPQHF. The DNA for the CDR3 is TGTGCCAGCAGCTTGGGGGGGCCCCAGCCCCAGCATTTT.

This sequence joins TRBV24-1 and TRBJ1-2; 7 positions agree with TRBD1. Losses at the gene ends were 3 bases for V and 4 bases for J; bases not matched to a gene: 10. This CDR3 has 16 amino acids. From germline, CDR1 is KGHDR and CDR2 SFDVKD. As DNA, the CDR3 is TGTGCCACCAGTGATCTGCGGACAGGAGGCACCTATGGCTACACCTTC. Amino acid sequence: CATSDLRTGGTYGYTF.

The rearrangement links TRBV9 to TRBJ1-6, with TRBD1 identical over 10 bases. With V trimmed by 5 bases and J by 7 bases, 6 bases remained unmatched. CDR1 and CDR2 (germline): SGDLS, YYNGEE. This CDR3 is 15 amino acids long. This CDR3 is CASRLDRGANSPLHF. The CDR3 DNA reads as TGTGCCAGCAGATTGGACAGGGGGGCAAATTCACCCCTCCACTTT.

Here the CDR3 reads CASSESRGTGGDYGYTF. CDR3 nucleotides: TGTGCCAGCAGTGAATCCAGGGGGACAGGGGGCGACTATGGCTACACCTTC. The chain employs TRBV25-1 and TRBJ1-2; 12 positions agree with TRBD1. Trimming cost V 1 base and J 3 bases; bases outside gene matches: 6. The CDR3 sequence is 17 residues long. Germline lookup yields CDR1 MGHDK and CDR2 SYGVNS.

V gene TRBV3-1 (or the pseudogene TRBV3-2) combines with J gene TRBJ2-3; tentative D call: TRBD2 (7 bases). CDR3 length: 18 residues. V lost 0 bases and J lost 1, with 17 bases in between. The germline V gene encodes CDR1 LGHDT and CDR2 YNNKEL (reference sequence). CDR3 region: CASSQDLGGGGRTDTQYF. CDR3 coding DNA: TGTGCCAGCAGCCAAGATCTAGGAGGGGGGGGTCGCACAGATACGCAGTATTTT.

The chain employs TRBV27 and TRBJ2-6; D is undetermined. This CDR3 has 14 amino acids. The V gene lost 5 bases and the J gene lost 4 bases, with 9 bases spanning the gap. In germline, CDR1 is MNHEY, CDR2 SMNVEV (reference sequence). The CDR3 region is CASSLFVGANVLTF. CDR3 nucleotides: TGTGCCAGCAGTCTGTTCGTGGGGGCCAACGTCCTGACTTTC.